This note documents a single T cell receptor beta chain sequence. TCRdb reprocessed the 5' RACE reads and reports one entry per CDR3 protein, with no DNA. This listing includes roughly 450,000 distinct CDR3 sequences. This sample is part of a study of T cells expressing NK-cell markers. Germline CDR1 SQVTM, CDR2 ANQGSEA. This CDR3 has 13 amino acids. This receptor was identified in a woman aged 45-60 years in good health. Sample: blood T cells: a sorted CD56 or NKG2C T cell subset, CD4+ or CD8+ T cells, or bulk PBMC T cells (not recorded which). The V and J genes are TRBV29-1 and TRBJ1-2; as DNA is missing, the TRBD1 call by TCRdb cannot be tested. The CDR3 reads CSVGQGANYGYTF.